There are many counts of the clone carrying this T cell receptor beta chain. The data stem from a study of kidney transplant recipient with SARS-CoV-2 infection. One entry per CDR3 protein, called by TCRdb with MiXCR from the reads. The data hold 200,000 to 300,000 distinct CDR3 sequences, with more than 25% observed a single time. The clonotype comes from a male patient between 25 and 40 years old who had COVID-19 and was a kidney transplant recipient. These T cells may partly come from the graft donor. The sequencing used a blood sample, collected at baseline and on approximately day 120 from a kidney transplant recipient.

The CDR3 sequence: CAWSPQGRMSSGNTIYF. In DNA form, the CDR3 reads TGTGCCTGGAGTCCCCAGGGACGGATGAGCTCTGGAAACACCATATATTTT. The rearrangement joins TRBV30 to TRBJ1-3; a possible D gene is TRBD1 (5 bases). CDR1 is GTSNPN, CDR2 SVGIG, per germline (reference sequence). The CDR3 runs to 17 residues. V shed 2 bases and J shed 0 bases, with 17 bases lying between them.